This T cell receptor beta chain originates from a study of T cell repertoires in cytomegalovirus infection. On the study more broadly: Indications of both CMV infection and matching HLA type were provided by public TCR beta signatures.

TCRdb independently ran MiXCR on the reads; one entry per CDR3 protein. The table lists some 800,000 distinct CDR3 sequences, about 27% of them singletons. CDR3 size: 13 residues. Losses at the gene ends were 1 base for V and 3 bases for J; bases not matched to a gene: 3. The germline V gene encodes CDR1 DFQATT and CDR2 SNEGSKA (reference sequence). With regard to this clonotype: The antigen is unknown.

The chain recombines TRBV20-1 with TRBJ2-7; 7 bases align to TRBD1. Sequences were derived from cultured CD8+ T cells from PBMCs, sampled from culture after CMV antigen stimulation. The sequence was collected from a human donor in good health (CMV status not recorded). Some clones in this sample may be carry-over from other donors' samples. CDR3: CSARVRDSYEQYV. The CDR3 DNA sequence: TGCAGTGCTAGAGTTCGGGACAGCTACGAGCAGTACGTC.